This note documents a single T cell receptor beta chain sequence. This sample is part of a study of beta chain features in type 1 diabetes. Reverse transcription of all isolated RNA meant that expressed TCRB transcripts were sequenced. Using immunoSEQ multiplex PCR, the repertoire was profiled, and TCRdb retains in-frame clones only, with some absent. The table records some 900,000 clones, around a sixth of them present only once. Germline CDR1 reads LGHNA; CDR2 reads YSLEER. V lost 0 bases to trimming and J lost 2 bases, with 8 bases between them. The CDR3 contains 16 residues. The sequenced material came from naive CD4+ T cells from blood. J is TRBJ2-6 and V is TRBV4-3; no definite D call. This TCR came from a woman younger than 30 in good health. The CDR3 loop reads CASSQEWLTGANVLTF. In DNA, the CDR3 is TGCGCCAGCAGCCAAGAGTGGCTTACTGGGGCCAACGTCCTGACTTTC.